This T cell receptor (beta chain) comes out of a study of CD8 T cells in ankylosing spondylitis. Findings and limits, study-wide: Disease-linked clones had a CD8+ phenotype and relatively low frequency in peripheral blood. Apparently characteristic of ankylosing spondylitis blood was a TCR beta motif (eight highly homologous variants). Significantly higher representation of disease-linked clones was reported for matched ankylosing spondylitis synovial fluid.

V was pared by 8 bases and J by 0 bases, with 5 bases between. The CDR3 covers 12 residues. The germline CDR1 and CDR2 sequences are MDHEN and SYDVKM. The authors made TCR beta libraries by quantitative 5'-RACE with molecular barcodes. TCRdb redid the calling of the 5' RACE reads with MiXCR, one entry per CDR3 protein. The sample includes 450,000 or so distinct CDR3 sequences, 25% to 30% of them seen just once. The sample holds a few counts of this clonotype. Its antigen is as yet unknown. The clonotype was recovered from a male donor with ankylosing spondylitis. This chain connects TRBV28 to TRBJ2-1; weak D call: TRBD2 (5 bases). Sequencing was done on a sample of blood, either unsorted or a sorted T cell fraction (not recorded which). The CDR3 DNA is TGTGCCAGCGGGAGCTCCTACAATGAGCAGTTCTTC. It translates to CASGSSYNEQFF.